The table lists the clone carrying this TCR beta chain with a few counts. The antigen remains undetermined. TCRdb redid the calling of the 5' RACE reads with MiXCR, one entry per CDR3 protein. Of under 450,000 distinct CDR3 sequences in the sample, around 20% are singletons; the top ten hold over 10%. These data originate in a study of CD8 T cells in ankylosing spondylitis. CDR3 length equals 14 residues. V dropped 6 bases and J dropped 5; count of bases not matched to a gene: 7. Notes on the study in general: Ankylosing spondylitis blood seemed to carry a telltale TCR beta motif made of roughly eight highly homologous variants. Disease-associated clonotypes exhibited CD8+ identity and were relatively infrequent in peripheral blood. A subset of motif variants has previously been described in the synovial fluid and blood of reactive arthritis.

The origin of this receptor is a male donor with ankylosing spondylitis or in good health (not recorded which). The chain couples TRBV12-3 or TRBV12-4 to TRBJ1-1, with 9 bases fitting TRBD1. Sequenced sample: blood, either unsorted or a sorted T cell fraction (not recorded which). The CDR3 region is CASSPTGGRTEAFF. The CDR3 bases are TGTGCCAGCAGCCCGACAGGGGGAAGAACTGAAGCTTTCTTT.